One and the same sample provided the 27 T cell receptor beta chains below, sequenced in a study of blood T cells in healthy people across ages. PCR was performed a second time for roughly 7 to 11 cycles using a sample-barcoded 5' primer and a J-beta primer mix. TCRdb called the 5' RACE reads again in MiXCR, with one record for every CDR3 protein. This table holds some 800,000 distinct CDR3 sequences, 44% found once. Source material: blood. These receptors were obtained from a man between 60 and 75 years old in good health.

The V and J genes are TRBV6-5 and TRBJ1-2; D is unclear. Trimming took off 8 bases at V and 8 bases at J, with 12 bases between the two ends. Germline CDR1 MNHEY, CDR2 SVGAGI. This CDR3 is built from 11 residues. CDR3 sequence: CASQAGGGYTF. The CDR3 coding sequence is TGTGCCAGCCAGGCAGGCGGAGGCTACACCTTC.

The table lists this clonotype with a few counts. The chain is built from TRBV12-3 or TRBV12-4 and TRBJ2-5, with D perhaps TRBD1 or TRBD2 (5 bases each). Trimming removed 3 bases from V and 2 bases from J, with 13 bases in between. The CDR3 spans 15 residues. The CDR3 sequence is CASSFSGGSQETQYF. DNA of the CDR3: TGTGCCAGCAGTTTCAGTGGGGGATCGCAAGAGACCCAGTACTTC.

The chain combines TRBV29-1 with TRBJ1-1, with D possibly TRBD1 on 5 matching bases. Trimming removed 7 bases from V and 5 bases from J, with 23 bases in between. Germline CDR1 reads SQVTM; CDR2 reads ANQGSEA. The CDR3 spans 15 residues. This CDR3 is CSANLGAGEGTEAFF. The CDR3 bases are TGCAGCGCCAACCTAGGGGCGGGTGAAGGGACTGAAGCTTTCTTT.

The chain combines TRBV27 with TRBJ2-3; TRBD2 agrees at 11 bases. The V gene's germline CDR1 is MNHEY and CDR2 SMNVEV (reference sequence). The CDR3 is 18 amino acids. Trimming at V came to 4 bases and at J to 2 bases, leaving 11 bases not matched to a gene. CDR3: CASSYASLAGGNTDTQYF. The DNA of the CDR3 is TGTGCCAGCAGTTACGCCTCCTTAGCGGGGGGGAACACAGATACGCAGTATTTT.

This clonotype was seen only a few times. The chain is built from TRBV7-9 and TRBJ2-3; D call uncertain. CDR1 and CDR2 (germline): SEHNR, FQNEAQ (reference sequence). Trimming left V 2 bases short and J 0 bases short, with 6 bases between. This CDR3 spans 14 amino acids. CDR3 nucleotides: TGTGCCAGCAGCTTACTCAGGAGCACAGATACGCAGTATTTT. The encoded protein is CASSLLRSTDTQYF.

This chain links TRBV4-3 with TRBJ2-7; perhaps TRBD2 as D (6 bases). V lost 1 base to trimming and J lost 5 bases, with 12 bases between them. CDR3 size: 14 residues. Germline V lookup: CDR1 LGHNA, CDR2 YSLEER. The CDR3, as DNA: TGCGCCAGCAGCCAAGCGGCGGGGTCGCACGAGCAGTACTTC. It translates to CASSQAAGSHEQYF.

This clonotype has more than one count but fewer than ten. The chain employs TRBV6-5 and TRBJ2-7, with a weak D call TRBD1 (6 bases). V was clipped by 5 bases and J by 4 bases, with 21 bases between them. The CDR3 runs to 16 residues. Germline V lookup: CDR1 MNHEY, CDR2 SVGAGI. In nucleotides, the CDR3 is TGTGCCAGCAGTACAAAATGGATCAGGGGCAAGTACGAGCAGTACTTC. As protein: CASSTKWIRGKYEQYF.

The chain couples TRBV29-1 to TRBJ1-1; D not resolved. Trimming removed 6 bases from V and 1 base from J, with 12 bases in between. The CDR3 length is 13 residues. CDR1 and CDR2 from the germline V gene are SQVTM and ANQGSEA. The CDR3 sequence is CSVGEGSNTEAFF. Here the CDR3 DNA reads TGCAGCGTCGGGGAGGGTTCGAACACTGAAGCTTTCTTT.

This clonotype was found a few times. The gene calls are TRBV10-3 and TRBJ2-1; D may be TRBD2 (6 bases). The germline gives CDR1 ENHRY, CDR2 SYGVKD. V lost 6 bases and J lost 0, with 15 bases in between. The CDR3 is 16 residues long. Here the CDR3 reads CAISSPQGGSYNEQFF. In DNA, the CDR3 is TGTGCCATCAGCTCACCTCAGGGAGGCTCCTACAATGAGCAGTTCTTC.

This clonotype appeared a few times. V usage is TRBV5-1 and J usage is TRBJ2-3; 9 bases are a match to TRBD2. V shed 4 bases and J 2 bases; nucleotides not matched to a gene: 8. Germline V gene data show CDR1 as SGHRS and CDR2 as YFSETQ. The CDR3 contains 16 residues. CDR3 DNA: TGCGCCAGCAGCCCCTCCGGGACTAGCCACACAGATACGCAGTATTTT. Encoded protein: CASSPSGTSHTDTQYF.

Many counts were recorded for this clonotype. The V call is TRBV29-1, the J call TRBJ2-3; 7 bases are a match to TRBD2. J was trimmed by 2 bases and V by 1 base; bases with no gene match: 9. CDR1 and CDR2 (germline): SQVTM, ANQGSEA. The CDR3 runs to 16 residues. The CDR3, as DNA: TGCAGCGTTGAAGCTTTCCGGGGGGAGTCCACAGATACGCAGTATTTT. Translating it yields CSVEAFRGESTDTQYF.

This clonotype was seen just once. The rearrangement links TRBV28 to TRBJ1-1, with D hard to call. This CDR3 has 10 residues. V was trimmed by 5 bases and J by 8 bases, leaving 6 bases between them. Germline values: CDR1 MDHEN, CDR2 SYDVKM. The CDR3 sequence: CASSPAEAFF. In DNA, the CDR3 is TGTGCCAGCAGTCCCGCAGAAGCTTTCTTT. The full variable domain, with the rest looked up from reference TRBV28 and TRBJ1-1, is DVKVTQSSRYLVKRTGEKVFLECVQDMDHENMFWYRQDPGLGLRLIYFSYDVKMKEKGDIPEGYSVSREKKERFSLILESASTNQTSMYLCASSPAEAFFGQGTRLTVV.

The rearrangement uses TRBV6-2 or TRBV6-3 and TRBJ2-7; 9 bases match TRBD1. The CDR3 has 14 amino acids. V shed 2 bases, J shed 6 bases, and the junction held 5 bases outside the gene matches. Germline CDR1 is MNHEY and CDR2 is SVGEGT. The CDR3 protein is CASSYGTGNREQYF. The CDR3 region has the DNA TGTGCCAGCAGTTACGGGACAGGGAATCGCGAGCAGTACTTC.

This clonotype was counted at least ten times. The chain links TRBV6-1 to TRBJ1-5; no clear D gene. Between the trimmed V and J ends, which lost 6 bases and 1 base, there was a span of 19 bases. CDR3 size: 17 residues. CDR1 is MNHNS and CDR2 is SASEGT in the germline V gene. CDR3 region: CASSPSWAKRSNQPQHF. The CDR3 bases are TGTGCCAGCAGCCCTTCCTGGGCAAAAAGAAGCAATCAGCCCCAGCATTTT.

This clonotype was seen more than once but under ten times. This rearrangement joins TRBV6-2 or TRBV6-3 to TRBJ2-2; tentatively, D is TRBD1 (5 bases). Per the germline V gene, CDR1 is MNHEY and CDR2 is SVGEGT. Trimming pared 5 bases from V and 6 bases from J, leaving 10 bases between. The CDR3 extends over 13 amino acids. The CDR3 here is CASSPIGAGELFF. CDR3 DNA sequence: TGTGCCAGCAGTCCCATAGGGGCCGGGGAGCTGTTTTTT.

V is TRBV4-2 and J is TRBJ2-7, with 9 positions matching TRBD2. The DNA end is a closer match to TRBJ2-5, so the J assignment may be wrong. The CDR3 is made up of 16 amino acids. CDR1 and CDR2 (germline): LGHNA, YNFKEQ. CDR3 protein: CASSQEISGSSETQYF. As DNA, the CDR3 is TGTGCCAGCAGCCAAGAGATTAGCGGGAGTTCGGAGACCCAGTACTTC.

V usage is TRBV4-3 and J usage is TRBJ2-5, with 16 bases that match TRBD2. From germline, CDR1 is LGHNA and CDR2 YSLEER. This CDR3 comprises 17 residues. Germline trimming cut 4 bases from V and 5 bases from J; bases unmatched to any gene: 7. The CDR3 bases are TGCGCCAGCAGCCCAGGGACTAGCGGGGGGGGGCATGAGACCCAGTACTTC. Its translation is CASSPGTSGGGHETQYF.

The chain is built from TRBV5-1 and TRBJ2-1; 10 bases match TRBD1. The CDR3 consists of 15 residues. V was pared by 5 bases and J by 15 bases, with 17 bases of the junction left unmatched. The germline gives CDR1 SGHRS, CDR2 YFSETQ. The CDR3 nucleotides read TGCGCCAGCAGGCGGACCGGGACAGGGGCCGAGGTCAGGTTCTTC. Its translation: CASRRTGTGAEVRFF. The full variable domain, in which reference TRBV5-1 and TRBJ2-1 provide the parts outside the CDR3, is KAGVTQTPRYLIKTRGQQVTLSCSPISGHRSVSWYQQTPGQGLQFLFEYFSETQRNKGNFPGRFSGRQFSNSRSEMNVSTLELGDSALYLCASRRTGTGAEVRFFGPGTRLTVL.

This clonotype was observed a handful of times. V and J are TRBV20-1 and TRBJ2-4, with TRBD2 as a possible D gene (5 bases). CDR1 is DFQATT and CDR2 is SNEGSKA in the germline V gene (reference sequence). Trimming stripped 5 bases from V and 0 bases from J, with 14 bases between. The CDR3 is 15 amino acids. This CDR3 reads CSARGSVLAKNIQYF. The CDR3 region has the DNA TGCAGTGCTCGGGGTAGCGTTCTAGCCAAAAACATTCAGTACTTC.

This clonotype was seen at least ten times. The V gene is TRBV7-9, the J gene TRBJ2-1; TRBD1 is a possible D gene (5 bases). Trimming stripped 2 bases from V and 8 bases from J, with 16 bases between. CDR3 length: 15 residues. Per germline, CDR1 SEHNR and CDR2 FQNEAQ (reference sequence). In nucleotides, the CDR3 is TGTGCCAGCAGCTTACTCGGGCTTAGGGGCGATGAGCAGTTCTTC. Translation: CASSLLGLRGDEQFF. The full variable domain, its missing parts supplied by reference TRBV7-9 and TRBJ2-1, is DTGVSQNPRHKITKRGQNVTFRCDPISEHNRLYWYRQTLGQGPEFLTYFQNEAQLEKSRLLSDRFSAERPKGSFSTLEIQRTEQGDSAMYLCASSLLGLRGDEQFFGPGTRLTVL.

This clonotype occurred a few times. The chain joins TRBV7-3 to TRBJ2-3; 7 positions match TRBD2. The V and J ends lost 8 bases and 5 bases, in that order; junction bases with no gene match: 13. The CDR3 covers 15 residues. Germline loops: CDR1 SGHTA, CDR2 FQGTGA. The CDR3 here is CASRRSGGLGDTQYF. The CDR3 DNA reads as TGTGCCAGCCGGCGATCCGGGGGGTTGGGAGATACGCAGTATTTT.

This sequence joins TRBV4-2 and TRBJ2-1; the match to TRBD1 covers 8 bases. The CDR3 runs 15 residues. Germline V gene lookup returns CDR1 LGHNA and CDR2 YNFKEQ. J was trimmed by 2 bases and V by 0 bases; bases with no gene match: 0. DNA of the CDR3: TGTGCCAGCAGCCAAGAGGGACAGGCCTACAATGAGCAGTTCTTC. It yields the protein CASSQEGQAYNEQFF.

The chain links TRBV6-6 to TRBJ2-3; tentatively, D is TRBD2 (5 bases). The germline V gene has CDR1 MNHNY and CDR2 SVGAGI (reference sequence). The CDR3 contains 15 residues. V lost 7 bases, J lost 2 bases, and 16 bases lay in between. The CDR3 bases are TGTGCCAGCACCGCCCTAGCCTTCAACACAGATACGCAGTATTTT. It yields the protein CASTALAFNTDTQYF.

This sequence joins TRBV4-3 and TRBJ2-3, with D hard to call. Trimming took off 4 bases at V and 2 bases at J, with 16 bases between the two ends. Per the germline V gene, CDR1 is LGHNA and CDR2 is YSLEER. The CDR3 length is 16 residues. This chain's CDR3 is CASSPRFSPYTDTQYF. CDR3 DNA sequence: TGCGCCAGCAGCCCACGTTTTAGCCCATACACAGATACGCAGTATTTT.

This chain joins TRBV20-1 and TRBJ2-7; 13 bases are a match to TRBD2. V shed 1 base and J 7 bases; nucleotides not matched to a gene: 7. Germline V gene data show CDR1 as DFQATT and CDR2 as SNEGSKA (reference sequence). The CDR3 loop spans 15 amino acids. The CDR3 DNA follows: TGCAGTGCTAGAGGACTAGCGGGGGGATACAATGAGCAGTACTTC. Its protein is CSARGLAGGYNEQYF.

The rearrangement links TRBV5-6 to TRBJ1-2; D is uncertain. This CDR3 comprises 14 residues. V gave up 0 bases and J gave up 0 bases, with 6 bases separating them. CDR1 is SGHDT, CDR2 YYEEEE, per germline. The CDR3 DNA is TGTGCCAGCAGCTTGGCTCGGGCTAACTATGGCTACACCTTC. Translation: CASSLARANYGYTF. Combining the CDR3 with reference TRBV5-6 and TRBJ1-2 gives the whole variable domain DAGVTQSPTHLIKTRGQQVTLRCSPKSGHDTVSWYQQALGQGPQFIFQYYEEEERQRGNFPDRFSGHQFPNYSSELNVNALLLGDSALYLCASSLARANYGYTFGSGTRLTVV.

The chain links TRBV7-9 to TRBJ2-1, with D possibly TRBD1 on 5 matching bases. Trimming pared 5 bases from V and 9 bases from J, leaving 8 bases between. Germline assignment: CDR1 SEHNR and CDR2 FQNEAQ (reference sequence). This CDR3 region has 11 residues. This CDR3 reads CASSPGFEQFF. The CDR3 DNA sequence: TGTGCCAGCAGCCCAGGGTTTGAGCAGTTCTTC.